This T cell receptor (beta chain) comes out of a study of metastatic and nonmetastatic thyroid tumors. Turning to the study itself: For malignant and benign thyroid patients, tumor or nodule tissue and blood were the sources whose repertoires were compared.

Under the authors' procedure: A classifier for distant metastasis in papillary thyroid cancer was constructed using CDR3 differences observed across clinicopathological groups. Using MiXCR, TCRdb reanalyzed the PCR reads. The V and J calls here are based on TCRdb, not the publication. The repertoire holds fewer than 30,000 clones, with roughly 17% as singletons. Overall study results and limits: Benign nodules reportedly had significantly lower TCR beta diversity than malignant thyroid tumors in blood and tumor.

Each patient went into thyroid surgery without having received any treatment. This clone was seen many times. Its antigen is currently unknown. The sample taken for sequencing was blood. This clonotype originated in a female donor with papillary thyroid cancer or a benign thyroid nodule (not recorded which). Some clones in this sample may be carry-over from other donors' samples.

The CDR3 nucleotides are TGTGCCAGCAGTTTAGGCCCCCCGCAGAGCTCCTATAATTCACCCCTCCACTTT. It codes for CASSLGPPQSSYNSPLHF. This chain connects TRBV28 to TRBJ1-6; the D is unclear. CDR3 length: 18 residues. V was cut by 2 bases and J by 0 bases, with 14 bases left in between. The germline CDR1 and CDR2 sequences are MDHEN and SYDVKM.